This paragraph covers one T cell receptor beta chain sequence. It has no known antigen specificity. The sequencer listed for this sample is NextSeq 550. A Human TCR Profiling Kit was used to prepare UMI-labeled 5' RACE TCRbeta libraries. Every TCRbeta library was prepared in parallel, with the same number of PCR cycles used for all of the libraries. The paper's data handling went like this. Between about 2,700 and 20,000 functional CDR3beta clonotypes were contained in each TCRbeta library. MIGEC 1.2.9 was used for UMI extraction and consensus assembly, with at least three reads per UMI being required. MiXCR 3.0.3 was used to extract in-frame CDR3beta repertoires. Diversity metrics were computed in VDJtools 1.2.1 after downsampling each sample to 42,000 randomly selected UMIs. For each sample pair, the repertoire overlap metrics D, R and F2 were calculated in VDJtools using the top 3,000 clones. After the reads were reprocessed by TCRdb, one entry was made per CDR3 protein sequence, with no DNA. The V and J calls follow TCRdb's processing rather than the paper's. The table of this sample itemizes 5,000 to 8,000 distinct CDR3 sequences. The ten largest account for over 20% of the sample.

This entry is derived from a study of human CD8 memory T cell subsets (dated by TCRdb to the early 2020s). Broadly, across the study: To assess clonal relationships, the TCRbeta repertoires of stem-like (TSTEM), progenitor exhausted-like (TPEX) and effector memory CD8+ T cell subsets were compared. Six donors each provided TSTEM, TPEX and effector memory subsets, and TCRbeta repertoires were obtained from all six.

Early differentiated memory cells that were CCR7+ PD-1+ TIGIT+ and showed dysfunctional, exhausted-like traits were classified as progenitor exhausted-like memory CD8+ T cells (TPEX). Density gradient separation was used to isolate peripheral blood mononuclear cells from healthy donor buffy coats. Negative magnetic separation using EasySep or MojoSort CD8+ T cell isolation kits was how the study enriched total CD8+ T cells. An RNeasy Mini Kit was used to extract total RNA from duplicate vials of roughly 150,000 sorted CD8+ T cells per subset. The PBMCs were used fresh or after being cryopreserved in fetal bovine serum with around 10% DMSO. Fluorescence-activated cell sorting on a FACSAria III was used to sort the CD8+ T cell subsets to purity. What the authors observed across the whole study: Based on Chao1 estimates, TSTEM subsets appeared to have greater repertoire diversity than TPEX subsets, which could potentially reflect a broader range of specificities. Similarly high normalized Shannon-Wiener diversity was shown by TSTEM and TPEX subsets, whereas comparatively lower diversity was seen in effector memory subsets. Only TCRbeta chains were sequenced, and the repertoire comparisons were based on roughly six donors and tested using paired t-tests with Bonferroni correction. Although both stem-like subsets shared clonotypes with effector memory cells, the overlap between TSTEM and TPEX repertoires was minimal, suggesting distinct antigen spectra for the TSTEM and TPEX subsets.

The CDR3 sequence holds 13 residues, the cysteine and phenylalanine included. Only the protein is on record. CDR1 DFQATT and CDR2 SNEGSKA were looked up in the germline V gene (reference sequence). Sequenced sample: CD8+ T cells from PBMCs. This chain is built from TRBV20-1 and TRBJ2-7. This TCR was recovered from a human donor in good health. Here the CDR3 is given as CSALSTSSLRQYF.